This T cell receptor beta chain was profiled in a study of patients and donors after allogeneic stem cell transplantation. CDR1 and CDR2 from the germline V gene are DFQATT and SNEGSKA (reference sequence). The CDR3 consists of 18 residues. The V segment lost 0 bases and the J segment 3 bases; nucleotides outside the gene matches: 10. MiXCR, applied by TCRdb to the RT-PCR reads, yields one record per CDR3 protein. The sample includes about 24,000 distinct CDR3 sequences, approximately 43% of them seen just once. This clonotype was picked up one time. V and J are TRBV20-1 and TRBJ2-2, with TRBD2 identical over 10 bases. This sequence was found in a human donor who was either an allogeneic HSCT recipient or a stem cell or donor lymphocyte infusion donor (not recorded which). It is not recorded whose cells these are; they may come from a transplant donor. Sequenced material: blood, either unsorted or a sorted T cell fraction (not recorded which). Here the CDR3 reads CSARDTTSGRGYTGELFF. CDR3 DNA: TGCAGTGCTAGAGATACGACTAGCGGGCGCGGGTACACCGGGGAGCTGTTTTTT.